This TCR beta chain was observed in a study of molecular identifiers for immune sequencing clone quantification. Study results and limitations: The study found clones above 20 RNA copies held over 99% of effector molecules and under 1% in naive cells. Detection of one spiked Jurkat cell's TCR RNA reportedly worked in 980,000 or so naive cells.

Previously reported methods and listed TCR primers produced the bulk TCR libraries. In TCRdb, the PCR reads were re-called with MiXCR into one record per CDR3 protein. This table holds about 500,000 distinct CDR3 sequences, over 20% found once. This clonotype was detected a few times. Its target is not known. Germline values: CDR1 LGHDT, CDR2 YNNKEL (reference sequence). The CDR3 is 17 amino acids. V was clipped by 0 bases and J by 6 bases; unmatched bases: 9. The authors sorted naive CD8 T cells as CD8+CD4-CCR7+CD45RA+. The chain links TRBV3-1 to TRBJ2-2; 8 nucleotides agree with TRBD2. The receptor comes from a human donor in good health. Some libraries in this study had Jurkat cell RNA spiked in. Sequencing used naive CD8+ T cells from blood, with Jurkat cell RNA spiked in. Subset: FACS-sorted CD8+CD4-CCR7+CD45RA+ naive T cells. CDR3 in amino acids: CASSQDFQRERPGELFF. The CDR3 nucleotides read TGTGCCAGCAGCCAAGATTTCCAGCGGGAGCGTCCCGGGGAGCTGTTTTTT.